This TCR beta chain is from a study of blood T cell repertoires in COVID-19 (TCRdb year 2020). Looking at the study overall: Collaborator samples came from the United States, Italy and Spain and covered acute and convalescent phases of COVID-19. The material from the prospective study consisted of cDNA or gDNA derived from T cells, B-cell-depleted T cells, or PBMCs. The dataset comprised deeply sampled blood TCRbeta repertoires from subjects exposed to, actively infected with, or recovered from COVID-19. The repertoires were released in a freely available public database meant as a resource for research on the immune response to SARS-CoV-2. Samples came from the ongoing ImmuneRACE study (first 160 participants) plus 1,254 subjects from 6 global collaborators. Nearly every sample came with metadata listing a de-identified subject ID, COVID-19 status, age in years and sex. Where available, HLA class I and class II types were obtained from metadata supplied by the sample provider rather than from assay-based typing.

Comment on this clone: Its recognized antigen is unknown. Per-nucleotide qualities are absent, and no much larger clonotype sits a single base away.

Looking up the germline V gene yields CDR1 SQVTM and CDR2 ANQGSEA. V trim: 2 bases; J trim: 6 bases; unmatched bases: 9. Spanning cysteine to phenylalanine, the CDR3 consists of 15 amino acids. Only the CDR3 portion is preserved as DNA: 45 bases, with reading frame beginning at the first base. Enrolling through a virtual design, the prospective study's participants ranged in age from roughly 18 to 100 years and lived across approximately 25 United States geographic areas. In the prospective study, cohorts were assigned on the basis of participant-reported clinical history obtained from a screening survey and a study questionnaire. Each participant in the prospective study had whole blood, serum and a nasopharyngeal or oropharyngeal swab collected by mobile phlebotomists. Additional blood draws and questionnaires over an approximately 2-month period could optionally be provided by prospective study participants. Blood samples from the prospective study were shipped frozen or at room temperature prior to DNA extraction.

TCRbeta CDR3 regions were amplified from genomic DNA using the immunoSEQ Assay, a bias-controlled multiplex PCR. In the original analysis: The number of nucleated cells in each sample was estimated by amplification of reference gene primers within the assay. To quantify the absolute abundance of each unique TCRbeta CDR3 rearrangement, sequence reads were collapsed and filtered. For each sample, productive Simpson clonality was calculated by taking the square root of Simpson's diversity index across productive rearrangements. The source is immuneACCESS, and TCRdb retained only in-frame sequences with V and J called. Part of the clones is not carried over; for the studies checked, unresolved V genes explain less than half of this, and the remainder is unexplained. V and J calls and clone size are copied from that table; D and trimming were computed from the DNA. Within this sample are 300,000 to 350,000 clones, with 90% of them counted one time only. Approximately 4% of the sample belongs to the ten largest clones.

Study-wide findings and limitations: The amount of clinical and demographic metadata varied by source and participant and was provided uncurated.

The clonotype was recovered from a woman aged 18-29 years with acute COVID-19. The receptor chain draws on TRBV29-1 and TRBJ2-3; TRBD2 matches 9 bases in the middle. Sequencing was performed on PBMCs or T cells enriched from blood (not recorded which). The CDR3 reads as follows: CSVETRLAASDTQYF. In nucleotides, the sequence is TGCAGCGTTGAAACCCGACTAGCGGCCTCGGATACGCAGTATTTT.